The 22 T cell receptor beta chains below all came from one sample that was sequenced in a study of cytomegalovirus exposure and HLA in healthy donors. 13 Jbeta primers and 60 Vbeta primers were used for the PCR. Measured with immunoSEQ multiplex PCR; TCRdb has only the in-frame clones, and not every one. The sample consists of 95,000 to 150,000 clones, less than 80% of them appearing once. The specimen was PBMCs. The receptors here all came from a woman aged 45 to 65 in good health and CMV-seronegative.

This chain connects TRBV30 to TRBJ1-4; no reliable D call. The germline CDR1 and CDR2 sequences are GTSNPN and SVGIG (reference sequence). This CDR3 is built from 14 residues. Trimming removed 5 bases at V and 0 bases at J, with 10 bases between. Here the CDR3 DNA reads TGTGCCTGGTCTAGGAGAACAACTAATGAAAAACTGTTTTTT. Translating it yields CAWSRRTTNEKLFF.

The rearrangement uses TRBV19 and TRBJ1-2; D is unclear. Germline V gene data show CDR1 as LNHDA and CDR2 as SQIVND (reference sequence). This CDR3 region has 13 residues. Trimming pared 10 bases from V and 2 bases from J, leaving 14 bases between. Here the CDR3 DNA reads TGTGCCACAGCAGAATCTAGCAACTATGGCTACACCTTC. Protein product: CATAESSNYGYTF.

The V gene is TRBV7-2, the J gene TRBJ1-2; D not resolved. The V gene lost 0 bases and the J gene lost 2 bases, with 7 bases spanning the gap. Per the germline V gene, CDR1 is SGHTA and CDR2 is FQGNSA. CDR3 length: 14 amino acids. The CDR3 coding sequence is TGTGCCAGCAGCTTAGCTGACGGGAACTATGGCTACACCTTC. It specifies CASSLADGNYGYTF.

CDR3 sequence: CASSDSYRTSGSTDTQYF. In DNA, the CDR3 is TGTGCCAGCAGCGACTCATACCGGACTAGCGGGAGCACAGATACGCAGTATTTT. The genes are TRBV14 and TRBJ2-3, with 11 bases lining up with TRBD2. Per germline, CDR1 SGHDN and CDR2 FVKESK. The CDR3 has 18 amino acids. Trimming removed 5 bases from V and 0 bases from J; junction bases left unmatched: 10.

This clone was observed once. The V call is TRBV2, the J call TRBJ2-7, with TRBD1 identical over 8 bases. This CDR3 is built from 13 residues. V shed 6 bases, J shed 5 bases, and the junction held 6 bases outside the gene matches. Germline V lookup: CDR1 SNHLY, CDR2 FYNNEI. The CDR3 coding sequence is TGTGCCAGCAGCGGACAGGGTACCGACGAGCAGTACTTC. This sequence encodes CASSGQGTDEQYF.

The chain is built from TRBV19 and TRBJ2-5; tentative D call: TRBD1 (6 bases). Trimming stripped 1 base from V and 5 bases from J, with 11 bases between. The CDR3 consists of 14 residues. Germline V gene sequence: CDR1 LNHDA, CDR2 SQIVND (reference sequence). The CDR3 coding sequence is TGTGCCAGTAGTATAGCTCCAGGGGTGGAGACCCAGTACTTC. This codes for CASSIAPGVETQYF.

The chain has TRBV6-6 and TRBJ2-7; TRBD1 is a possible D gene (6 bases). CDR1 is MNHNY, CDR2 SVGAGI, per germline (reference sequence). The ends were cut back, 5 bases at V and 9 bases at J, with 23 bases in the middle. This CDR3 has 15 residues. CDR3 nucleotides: TGTGCCAGCAGTCCCCGGACAGTAAGGGTGGTACTGCAGTACTTC. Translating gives CASSPRTVRVVLQYF.

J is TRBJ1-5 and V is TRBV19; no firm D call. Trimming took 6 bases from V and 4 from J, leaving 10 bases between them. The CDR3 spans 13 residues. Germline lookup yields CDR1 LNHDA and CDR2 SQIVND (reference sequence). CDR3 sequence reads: CASSGKPNQPQHF. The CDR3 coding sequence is TGTGCCAGTAGCGGGAAACCGAATCAGCCCCAGCATTTT.

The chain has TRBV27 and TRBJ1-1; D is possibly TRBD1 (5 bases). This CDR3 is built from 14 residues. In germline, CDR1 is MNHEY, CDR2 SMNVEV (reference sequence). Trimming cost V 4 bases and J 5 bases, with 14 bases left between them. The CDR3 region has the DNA TGTGCCAGCAGTTGGGGGGGGGTGATGACTGAAGCTTTCTTT. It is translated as CASSWGGVMTEAFF.

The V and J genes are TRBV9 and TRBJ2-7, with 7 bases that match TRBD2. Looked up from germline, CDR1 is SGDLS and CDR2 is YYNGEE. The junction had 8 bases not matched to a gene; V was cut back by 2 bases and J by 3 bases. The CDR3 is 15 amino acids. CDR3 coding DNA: TGTGCCAGCAGCGTCCAAAGCGGGGCCGACTACGAGCAGTACTTC. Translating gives CASSVQSGADYEQYF.

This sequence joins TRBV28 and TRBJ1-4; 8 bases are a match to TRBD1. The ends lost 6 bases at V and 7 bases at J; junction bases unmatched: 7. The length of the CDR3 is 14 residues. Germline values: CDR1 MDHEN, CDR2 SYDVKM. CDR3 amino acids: CASRKDRVGEKLFF. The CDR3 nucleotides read TGTGCCAGCAGGAAGGACAGGGTCGGTGAAAAACTGTTTTTT.

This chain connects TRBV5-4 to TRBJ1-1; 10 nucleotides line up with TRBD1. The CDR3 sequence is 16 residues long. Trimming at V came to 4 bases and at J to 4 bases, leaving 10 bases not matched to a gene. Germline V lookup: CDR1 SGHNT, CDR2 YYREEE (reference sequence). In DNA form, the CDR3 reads TGTGCCAGCAGCGTCCGGGACAGGGGAGTACCCACTGAAGCTTTCTTT. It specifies CASSVRDRGVPTEAFF.

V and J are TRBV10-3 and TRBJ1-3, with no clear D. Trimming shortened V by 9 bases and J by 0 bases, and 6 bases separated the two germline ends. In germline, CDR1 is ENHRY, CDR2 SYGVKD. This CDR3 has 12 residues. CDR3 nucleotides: TGTGCCATACTGAGCTCTGGAAACACCATATATTTT. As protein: CAILSSGNTIYF.

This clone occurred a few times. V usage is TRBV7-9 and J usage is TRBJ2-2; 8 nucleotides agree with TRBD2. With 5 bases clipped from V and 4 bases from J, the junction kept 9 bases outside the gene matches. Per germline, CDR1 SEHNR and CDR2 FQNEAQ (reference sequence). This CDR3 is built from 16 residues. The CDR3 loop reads CASSKSGSVSTGELFF. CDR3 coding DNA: TGTGCCAGCAGCAAGAGCGGGAGTGTAAGCACCGGGGAGCTGTTTTTT.

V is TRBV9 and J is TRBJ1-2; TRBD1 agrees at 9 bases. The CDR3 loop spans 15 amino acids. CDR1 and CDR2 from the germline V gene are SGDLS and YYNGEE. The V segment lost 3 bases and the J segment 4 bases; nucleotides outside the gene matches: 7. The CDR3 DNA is TGTGCCAGCAGCGCGGGACAGGGTTTGATCTATGGCTACACCTTC. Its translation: CASSAGQGLIYGYTF.

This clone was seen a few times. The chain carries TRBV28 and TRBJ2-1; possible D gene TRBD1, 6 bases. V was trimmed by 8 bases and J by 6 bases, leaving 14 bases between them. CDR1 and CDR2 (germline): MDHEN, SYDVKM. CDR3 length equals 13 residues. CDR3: CASPGTNTNEQFF. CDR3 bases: TGTGCCAGCCCCGGGACAAATACCAATGAGCAGTTCTTC.

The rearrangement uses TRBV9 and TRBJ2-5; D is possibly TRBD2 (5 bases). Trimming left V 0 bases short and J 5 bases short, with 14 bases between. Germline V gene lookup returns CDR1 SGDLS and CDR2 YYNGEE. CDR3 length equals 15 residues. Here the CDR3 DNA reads TGTGCCAGCAGCGTAGGGGGTTCATCGGGGGAGACCCAGTACTTC. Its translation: CASSVGGSSGETQYF.

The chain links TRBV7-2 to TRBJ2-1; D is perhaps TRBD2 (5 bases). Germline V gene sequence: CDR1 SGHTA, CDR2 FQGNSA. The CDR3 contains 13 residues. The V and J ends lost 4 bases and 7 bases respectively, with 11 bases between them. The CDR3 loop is CASSSGVSNEQFF. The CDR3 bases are TGTGCCAGCAGCTCCGGGGTGAGTAATGAGCAGTTCTTC.

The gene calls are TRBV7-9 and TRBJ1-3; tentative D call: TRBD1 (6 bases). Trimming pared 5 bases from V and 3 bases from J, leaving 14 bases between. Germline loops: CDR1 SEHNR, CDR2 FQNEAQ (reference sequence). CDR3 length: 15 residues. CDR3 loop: CASSRGGQGGNTIYF. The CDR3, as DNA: TGTGCCAGCAGCCGGGGGGGGCAGGGTGGAAACACCATATATTTT.

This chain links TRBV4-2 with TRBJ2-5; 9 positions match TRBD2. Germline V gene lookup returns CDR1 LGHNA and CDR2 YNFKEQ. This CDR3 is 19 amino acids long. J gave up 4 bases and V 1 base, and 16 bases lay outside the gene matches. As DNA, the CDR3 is TGTGCCAGCAGCCAAGGATCTCCCTTAGCGGGAGTAAGTTCAGAGACCCAGTACTTC. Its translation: CASSQGSPLAGVSSETQYF.

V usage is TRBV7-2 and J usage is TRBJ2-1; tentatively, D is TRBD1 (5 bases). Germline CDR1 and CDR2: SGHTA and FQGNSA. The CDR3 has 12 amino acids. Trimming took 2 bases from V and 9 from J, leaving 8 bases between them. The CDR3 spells CASSLRGFEQFF. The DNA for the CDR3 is TGTGCCAGCAGCTTAAGGGGCTTTGAGCAGTTCTTC.

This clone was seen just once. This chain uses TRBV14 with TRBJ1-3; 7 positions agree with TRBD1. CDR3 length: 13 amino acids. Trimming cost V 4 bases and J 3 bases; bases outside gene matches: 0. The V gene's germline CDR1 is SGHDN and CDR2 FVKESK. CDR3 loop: CASSRQGGNTIYF. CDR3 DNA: TGTGCCAGCAGCCGACAGGGTGGAAACACCATATATTTT.